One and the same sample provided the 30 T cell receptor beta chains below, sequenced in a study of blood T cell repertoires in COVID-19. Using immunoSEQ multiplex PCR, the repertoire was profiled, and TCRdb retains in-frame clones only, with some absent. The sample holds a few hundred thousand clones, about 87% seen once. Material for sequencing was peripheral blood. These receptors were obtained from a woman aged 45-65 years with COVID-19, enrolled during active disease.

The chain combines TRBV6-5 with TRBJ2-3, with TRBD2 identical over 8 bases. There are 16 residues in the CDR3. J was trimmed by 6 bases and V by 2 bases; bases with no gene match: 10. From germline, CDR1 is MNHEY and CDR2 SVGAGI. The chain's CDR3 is CASSYTRLAGSDTQYF. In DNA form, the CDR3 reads TGTGCCAGCAGTTACACGCGGCTAGCGGGTTCGGATACGCAGTATTTT.

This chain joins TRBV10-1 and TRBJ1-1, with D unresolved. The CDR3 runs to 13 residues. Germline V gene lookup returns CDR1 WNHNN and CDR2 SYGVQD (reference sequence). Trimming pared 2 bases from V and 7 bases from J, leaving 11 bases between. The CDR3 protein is CASSERGIGEAFF. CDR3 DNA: TGCGCCAGCAGTGAGCGCGGAATTGGTGAAGCTTTCTTT.

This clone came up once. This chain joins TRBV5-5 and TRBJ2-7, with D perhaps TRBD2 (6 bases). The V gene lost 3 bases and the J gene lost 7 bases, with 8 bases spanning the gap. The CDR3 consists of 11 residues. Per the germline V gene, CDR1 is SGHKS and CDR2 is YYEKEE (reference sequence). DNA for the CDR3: TGTGCCAGCAGCTGGGGGGAGGAGCAGTACTTC. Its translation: CASSWGEEQYF.

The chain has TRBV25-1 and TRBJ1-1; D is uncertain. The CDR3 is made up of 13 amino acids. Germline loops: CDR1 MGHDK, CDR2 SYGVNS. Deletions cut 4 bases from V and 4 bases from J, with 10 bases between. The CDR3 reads CASSVGGGTEAFF. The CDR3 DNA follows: TGTGCCAGCAGTGTTGGTGGCGGCACTGAAGCTTTCTTT.

CDR3: CASSYIGQAQETQYF. The CDR3 coding sequence is TGTGCCAGCAGTTATATCGGACAGGCCCAAGAGACCCAGTACTTC. The genes are TRBV6-5 and TRBJ2-5; 7 positions match TRBD1. The ends lost 3 bases at V and 1 base at J; junction bases unmatched: 5. The CDR3 spans 15 residues. CDR1 and CDR2 from the germline V gene are MNHEY and SVGAGI.

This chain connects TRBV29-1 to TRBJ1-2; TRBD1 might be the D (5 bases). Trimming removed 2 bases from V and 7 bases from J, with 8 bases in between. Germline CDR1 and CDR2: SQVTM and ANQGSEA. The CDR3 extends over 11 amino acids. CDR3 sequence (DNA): TGCAGCGTTGAAAGGGGACTTGGCTACACCTTC. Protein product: CSVERGLGYTF.

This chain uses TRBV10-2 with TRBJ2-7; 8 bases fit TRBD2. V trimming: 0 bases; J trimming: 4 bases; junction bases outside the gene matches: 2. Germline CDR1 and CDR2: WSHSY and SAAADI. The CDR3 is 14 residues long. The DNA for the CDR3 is TGCGCCAGCAGTGAGTCAGGCGGGGGGTACGAGCAGTACTTC. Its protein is CASSESGGGYEQYF.

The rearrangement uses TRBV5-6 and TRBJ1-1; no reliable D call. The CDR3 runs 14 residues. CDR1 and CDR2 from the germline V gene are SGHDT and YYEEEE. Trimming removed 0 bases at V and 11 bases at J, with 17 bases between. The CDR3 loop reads CASSLDLSAPEAFF. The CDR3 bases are TGTGCCAGCAGCTTGGATTTATCCGCTCCGGAGGCTTTCTTT.

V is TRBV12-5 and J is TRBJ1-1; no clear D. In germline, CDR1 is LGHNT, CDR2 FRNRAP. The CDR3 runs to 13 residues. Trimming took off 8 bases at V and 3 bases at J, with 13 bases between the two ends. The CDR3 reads CASRPRTDTEAFF. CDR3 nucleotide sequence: TGTGCTAGTAGGCCGAGGACTGACACTGAAGCTTTCTTT.

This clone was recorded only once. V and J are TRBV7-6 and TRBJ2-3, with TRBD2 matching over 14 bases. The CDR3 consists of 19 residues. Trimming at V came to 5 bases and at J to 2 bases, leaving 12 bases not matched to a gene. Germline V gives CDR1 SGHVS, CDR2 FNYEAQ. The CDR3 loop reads CASSTQEGLAGATTDTQYF. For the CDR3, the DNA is TGTGCCAGCAGCACCCAGGAGGGACTAGCGGGGGCAACCACAGATACGCAGTATTTT.

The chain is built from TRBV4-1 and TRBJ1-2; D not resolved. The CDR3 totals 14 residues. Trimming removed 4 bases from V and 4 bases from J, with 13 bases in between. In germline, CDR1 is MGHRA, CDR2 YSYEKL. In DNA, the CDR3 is TGCGCCAGCAGCCCAATCGGACTAGGCTATGGCTACACCTTC. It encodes CASSPIGLGYGYTF.

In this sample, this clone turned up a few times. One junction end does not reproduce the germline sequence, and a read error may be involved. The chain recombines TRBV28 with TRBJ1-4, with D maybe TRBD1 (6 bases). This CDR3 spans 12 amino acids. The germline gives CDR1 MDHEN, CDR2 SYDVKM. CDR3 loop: CASCEGTQTVVF. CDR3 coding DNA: TGTGCCAGCTGCGAGGGGACACAGACGGTTGTTTTC.

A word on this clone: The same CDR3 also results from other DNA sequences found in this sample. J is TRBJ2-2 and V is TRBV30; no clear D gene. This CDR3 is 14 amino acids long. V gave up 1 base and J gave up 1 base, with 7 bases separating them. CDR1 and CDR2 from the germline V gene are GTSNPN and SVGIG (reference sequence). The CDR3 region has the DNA TGTGCCTGGAGTGCCGTCTTGAACACCGGGGAGCTGTTTTTT. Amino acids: CAWSAVLNTGELFF.

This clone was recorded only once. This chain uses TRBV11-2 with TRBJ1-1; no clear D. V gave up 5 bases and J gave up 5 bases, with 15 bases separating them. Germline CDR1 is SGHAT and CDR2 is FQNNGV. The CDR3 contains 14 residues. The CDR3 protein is CASSLSNWRTEAFF. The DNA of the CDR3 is TGTGCCAGCAGCCTCTCGAATTGGAGAACTGAAGCTTTCTTT.

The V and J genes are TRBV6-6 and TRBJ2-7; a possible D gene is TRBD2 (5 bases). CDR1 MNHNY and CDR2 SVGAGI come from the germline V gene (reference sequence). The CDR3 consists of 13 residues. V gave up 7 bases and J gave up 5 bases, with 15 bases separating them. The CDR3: CASTYLGLNEQYF. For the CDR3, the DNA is TGTGCCAGCACCTATCTCGGACTGAACGAGCAGTACTTC.

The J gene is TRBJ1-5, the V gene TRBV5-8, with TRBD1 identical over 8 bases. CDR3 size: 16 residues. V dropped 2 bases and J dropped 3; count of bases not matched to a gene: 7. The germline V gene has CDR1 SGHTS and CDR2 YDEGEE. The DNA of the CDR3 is TGTGCCAGCAGCTTAAGGACAGGGCGTACCAATCAGCCCCAGCATTTT. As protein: CASSLRTGRTNQPQHF.

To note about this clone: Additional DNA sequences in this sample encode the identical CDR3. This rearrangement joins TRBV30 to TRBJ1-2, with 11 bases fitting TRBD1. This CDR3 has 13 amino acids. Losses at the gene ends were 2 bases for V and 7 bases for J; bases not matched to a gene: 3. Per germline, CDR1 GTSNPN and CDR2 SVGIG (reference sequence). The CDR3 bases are TGTGCCTGGAGTCCCGGGACAGGGGGTGGCTACACCTTC. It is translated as CAWSPGTGGGYTF.

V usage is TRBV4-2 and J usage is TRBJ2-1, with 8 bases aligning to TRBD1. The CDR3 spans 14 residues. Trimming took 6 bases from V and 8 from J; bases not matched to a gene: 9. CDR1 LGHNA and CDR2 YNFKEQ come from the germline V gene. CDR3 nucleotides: TGTGCCAGCAGTATAGGACAGGGTTCGGATGAGCAGTTCTTC. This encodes CASSIGQGSDEQFF.

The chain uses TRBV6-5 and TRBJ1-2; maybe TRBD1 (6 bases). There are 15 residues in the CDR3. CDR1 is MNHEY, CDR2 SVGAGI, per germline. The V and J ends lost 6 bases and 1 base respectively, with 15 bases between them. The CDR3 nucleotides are TGTGCCAGCAGCGACAGGAGTGGGGGTAACTATGGCTACACCTTC. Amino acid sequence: CASSDRSGGNYGYTF.

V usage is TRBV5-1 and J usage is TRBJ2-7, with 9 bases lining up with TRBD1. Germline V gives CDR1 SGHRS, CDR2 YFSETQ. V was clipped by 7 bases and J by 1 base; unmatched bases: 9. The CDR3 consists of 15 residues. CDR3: CASDARDRGSYEQYF. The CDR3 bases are TGCGCCAGCGACGCGAGAGACAGGGGGTCCTACGAGCAGTACTTC.

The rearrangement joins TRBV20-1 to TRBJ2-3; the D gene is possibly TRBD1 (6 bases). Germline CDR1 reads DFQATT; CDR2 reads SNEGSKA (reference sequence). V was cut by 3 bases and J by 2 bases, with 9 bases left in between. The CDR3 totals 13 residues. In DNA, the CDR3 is TGCAGTGCTAGTGGGGGCCCCACAGATACGCAGTATTTT. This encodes CSASGGPTDTQYF.

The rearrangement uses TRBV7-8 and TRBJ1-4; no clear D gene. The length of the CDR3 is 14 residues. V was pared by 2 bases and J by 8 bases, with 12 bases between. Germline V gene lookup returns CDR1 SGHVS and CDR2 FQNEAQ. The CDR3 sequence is CASSLTGGSEKLFF. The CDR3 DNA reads TGTGCCAGCAGCTTAACCGGCGGGAGCGAAAAACTGTTTTTT. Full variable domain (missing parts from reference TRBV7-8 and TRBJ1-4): GAGVSQSPRYKVAKRGQDVALRCDPISGHVSLFWYQQALGQGPEFLTYFQNEAQLDKSGLPSDRFFAERPEGSVSTLKIQRTQQEDSAVYLCASSLTGGSEKLFFGSGTQLSVL.

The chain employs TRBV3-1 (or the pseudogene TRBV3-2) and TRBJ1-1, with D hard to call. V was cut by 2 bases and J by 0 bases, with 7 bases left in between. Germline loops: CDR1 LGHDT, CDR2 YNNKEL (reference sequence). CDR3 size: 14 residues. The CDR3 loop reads CASSQSTMNTEAFF. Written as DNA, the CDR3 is TGTGCCAGCAGCCAATCGACAATGAACACTGAAGCTTTCTTT.

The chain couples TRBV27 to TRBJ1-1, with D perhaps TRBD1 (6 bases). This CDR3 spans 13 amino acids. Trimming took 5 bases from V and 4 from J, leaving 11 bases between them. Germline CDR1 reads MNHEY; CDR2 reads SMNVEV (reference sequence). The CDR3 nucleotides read TGTGCCAGCAGTCCAACAGGGATCACTGAAGCTTTCTTT. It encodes CASSPTGITEAFF.

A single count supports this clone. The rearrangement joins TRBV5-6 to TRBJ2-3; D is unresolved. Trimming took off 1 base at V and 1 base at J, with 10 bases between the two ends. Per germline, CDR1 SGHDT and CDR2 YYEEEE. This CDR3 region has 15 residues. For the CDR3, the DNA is TGTGCCAGCAGCTTGTTTGTCGTCGGCACAGATACGCAGTATTTT. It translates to CASSLFVVGTDTQYF.

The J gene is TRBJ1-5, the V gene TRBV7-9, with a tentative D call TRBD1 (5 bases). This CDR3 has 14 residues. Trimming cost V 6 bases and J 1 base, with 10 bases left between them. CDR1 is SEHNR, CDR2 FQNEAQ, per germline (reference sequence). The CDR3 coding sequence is TGTGCCAGCAGTTCCCGGGGGAGCAATCAGCCCCAGCATTTT. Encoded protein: CASSSRGSNQPQHF.

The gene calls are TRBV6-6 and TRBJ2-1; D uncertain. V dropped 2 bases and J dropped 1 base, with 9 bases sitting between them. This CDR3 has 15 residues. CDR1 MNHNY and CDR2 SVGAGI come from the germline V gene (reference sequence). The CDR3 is CASSYIEVSYNEQFF. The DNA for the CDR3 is TGTGCCAGCAGTTACATAGAAGTATCCTACAATGAGCAGTTCTTC.

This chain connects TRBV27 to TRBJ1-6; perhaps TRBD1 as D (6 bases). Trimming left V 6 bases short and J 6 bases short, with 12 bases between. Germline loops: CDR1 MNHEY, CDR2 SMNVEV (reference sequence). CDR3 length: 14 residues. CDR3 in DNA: TGTGCCAGCAGAGGAACAGGGACTAATTCACCCCTCCACTTT. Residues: CASRGTGTNSPLHF.

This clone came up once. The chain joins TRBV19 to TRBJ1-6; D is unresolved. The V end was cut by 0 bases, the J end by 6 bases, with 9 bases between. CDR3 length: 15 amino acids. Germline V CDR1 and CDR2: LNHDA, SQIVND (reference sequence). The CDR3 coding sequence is TGTGCCAGTAGTATAGAGGGCAGGCCTAATTCACCCCTCCACTTT. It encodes CASSIEGRPNSPLHF. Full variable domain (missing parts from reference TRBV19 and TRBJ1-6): DGGITQSPKYLFRKEGQNVTLSCEQNLNHDAMYWYRQDPGQGLRLIYYSQIVNDFQKGDIAEGYSVSREKKESFPLTVTSAQKNPTAFYLCASSIEGRPNSPLHFGNGTRLTVT.

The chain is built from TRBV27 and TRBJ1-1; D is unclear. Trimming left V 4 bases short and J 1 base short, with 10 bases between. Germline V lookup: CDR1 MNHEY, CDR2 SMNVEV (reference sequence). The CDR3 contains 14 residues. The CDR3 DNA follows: TGTGCCAGCAGTTCCCCGGGAGCGAACACTGAAGCTTTCTTT. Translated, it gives CASSSPGANTEAFF.